These 18 T cell receptor beta chains were sequenced from one sample in a study of blood T cells in healthy people across ages. A sample-barcoded 5' primer and a J-beta primer mix were used in a second PCR of roughly 7 to 11 cycles. TCRdb reprocessed the 5' RACE reads with MiXCR, giving one entry per CDR3 protein. The table has some 850,000 distinct CDR3 sequences, around a quarter seen once. This sample also belongs to another study, concerning T cells of mothers and their children.

The sample comprised blood. The receptors here all came from a boy between 5 and 17 years old in good health.

V gene TRBV5-1 combines with J gene TRBJ2-5, with D perhaps TRBD1 or TRBD2 (6 bases each). Trimming left V 1 base short and J 5 bases short, with 15 bases between. This CDR3 spans 15 amino acids. Germline V gene lookup returns CDR1 SGHRS and CDR2 YFSETQ. The CDR3 nucleotides read TGCGCCAGCAGCTTGTACCCCGGGGGCCAGGAGACCCAGTACTTC. This encodes CASSLYPGGQETQYF. Using reference TRBV5-1 and TRBJ2-5 for the parts outside the CDR3, the full variable domain is KAGVTQTPRYLIKTRGQQVTLSCSPISGHRSVSWYQQTPGQGLQFLFEYFSETQRNKGNFPGRFSGRQFSNSRSEMNVSTLELGDSALYLCASSLYPGGQETQYFGPGTRLLVL.

The gene calls are TRBV7-2 and TRBJ1-3; D is uncertain. Trimming left V 8 bases short and J 4 bases short, with 12 bases between. The CDR3 length is 13 residues. Per the germline V gene, CDR1 is SGHTA and CDR2 is FQGNSA. The CDR3 coding sequence is TGTGCCAGCGGTACCTCTAGGGGAAACACCATATATTTT. Protein: CASGTSRGNTIYF.

This clonotype was observed many times. The chain employs TRBV24-1 and TRBJ2-2, with D maybe TRBD2 (5 bases). Germline V lookup: CDR1 KGHDR, CDR2 SFDVKD. Deletions cut 5 bases from V and 3 bases from J, with 6 bases between. CDR3 length equals 13 residues. The CDR3 DNA sequence: TGTGCCACCAGTGCCGGGGACACCGGGGAGCTGTTTTTT. Encoded protein: CATSAGDTGELFF.

The V call is TRBV20-1, the J call TRBJ2-5; TRBD2 is a possible D gene (7 bases). The germline V gene has CDR1 DFQATT and CDR2 SNEGSKA (reference sequence). This CDR3 contains 16 residues. The V and J ends lost 0 bases and 2 bases respectively, with 16 bases between them. The CDR3 loop reads CSARDMGGGQQETQYF. CDR3 coding DNA: TGCAGTGCTAGAGATATGGGCGGGGGCCAACAAGAGACCCAGTACTTC.

In its sample, this clonotype was seen a few times. V gene TRBV19 combines with J gene TRBJ2-5; TRBD2 is a possible D gene (5 bases). Trimming cost V 1 base and J 4 bases, with 7 bases left between them. Germline CDR1 LNHDA, CDR2 SQIVND (reference sequence). The CDR3 contains 13 residues. CDR3 in DNA: TGTGCCAGTAGTATAGTTGCGGGAGAGACCCAGTACTTC. Translation gives CASSIVAGETQYF.

The chain uses TRBV4-3 and TRBJ2-1, with D perhaps being TRBD1 or TRBD2 (5 bases each). This CDR3 region has 19 residues. The V end was cut by 0 bases, the J end by 0 bases, with 18 bases between. The germline gives CDR1 LGHNA, CDR2 YSLEER. CDR3: CASSQDLPGTSYSYNEQFF. The CDR3 nucleotides read TGCGCCAGCAGCCAAGACCTACCCGGGACGTCCTACTCCTACAATGAGCAGTTCTTC.

The chain has TRBV7-8 and TRBJ1-5; no firm D call. The V end was cut by 5 bases, the J end by 0 bases, with 11 bases between. The germline V gene has CDR1 SGHVS and CDR2 FQNEAQ. The CDR3 spans 15 residues. The CDR3: CASSPMDYSNQPQHF. CDR3 bases: TGTGCCAGCAGCCCCATGGACTATAGCAATCAGCCCCAGCATTTT.

J is TRBJ2-2 and V is TRBV6-5; no definite D call. CDR3 size: 13 residues. From germline, CDR1 is MNHEY and CDR2 SVGAGI. The V gene lost 10 bases and the J gene lost 2 bases, with 11 bases spanning the gap. The CDR3 DNA reads as TGTGCCACCTCTGGGGTCAACACCGGGGAGCTGTTTTTT. It is translated as CATSGVNTGELFF.

The chain combines TRBV30 with TRBJ2-1; 11 bases fit TRBD2. Unmatched junction bases numbered 4, after V lost 8 bases and J lost 1 base. CDR1 GTSNPN and CDR2 SVGIG come from the germline V gene (reference sequence). The CDR3 runs to 14 residues. CDR3 amino acids: CAARLAGSYNEQFF. The CDR3 DNA reads TGTGCCGCCAGACTAGCGGGGTCCTACAATGAGCAGTTCTTC.

The rearrangement links TRBV5-1 to TRBJ2-1, with D maybe TRBD1 (5 bases). V gave up 6 bases and J gave up 0 bases, with 19 bases separating them. Germline CDR1 and CDR2: SGHRS and YFSETQ. The CDR3 sequence is 17 residues long. CDR3 sequence: CASIPGATTASYNEQFF. The CDR3 DNA follows: TGCGCCAGCATCCCGGGCGCAACGACAGCCTCCTACAATGAGCAGTTCTTC.

Here the CDR3 DNA reads TGTGCCAGCAGTACACTCGGAGGAGGCCCCCTTTGGAACTACGAGCAGTACTTC. Translated, it gives CASSTLGGGPLWNYEQYF. The V call is TRBV12-3 or TRBV12-4, the J call TRBJ2-7; TRBD2 is a possible D gene (5 bases). V lost 5 bases to trimming and J lost 3 bases, with 26 bases between them. The CDR3 totals 18 residues.

The rearrangement joins TRBV18 to TRBJ2-7; a possible D gene is TRBD1 (6 bases). CDR1 KGHSH and CDR2 LQKENI come from the germline V gene. This CDR3 has 14 amino acids. With 3 bases removed from V and 2 bases from J, the gap between germline ends came to 11 bases. This CDR3 reads CASSPDSFTYEQYF. CDR3 in DNA: TGTGCCAGCTCACCGGACAGTTTTACCTACGAGCAGTACTTC. The full variable domain, rest sourced from reference TRBV18 and TRBJ2-7, is NAGVMQNPRHLVRRRGQEARLRCSPMKGHSHVYWYRQLPEEGLKFMVYLQKENIIDESGMPKERFSAEFPKEGPSILRIQQVVRGDSAAYFCASSPDSFTYEQYFGPGTRLTVT.

The chain links TRBV7-9 to TRBJ1-2; 10 bases align to TRBD1. CDR1 is SEHNR and CDR2 is FQNEAQ in the germline V gene (reference sequence). V lost 2 bases to trimming and J lost 2 bases; unmatched junction nucleotides: 2. The CDR3 extends over 15 amino acids. CDR3 sequence reads: CASSLRGQGNYGYTF. The CDR3, as DNA: TGTGCCAGCAGCTTAAGGGGACAGGGGAACTATGGCTACACCTTC.

This clonotype appeared a few times. This chain links TRBV7-9 with TRBJ2-5; D is undetermined. CDR1 is SEHNR and CDR2 is FQNEAQ in the germline V gene (reference sequence). V was cut by 3 bases and J by 7 bases, with 9 bases left in between. CDR3 length: 12 residues. In nucleotides, the CDR3 is TGTGCCAGCAGCTTGACCGATGGGACCCAGTACTTC. Translation: CASSLTDGTQYF. The full variable domain, in which reference TRBV7-9 and TRBJ2-5 provide the parts outside the CDR3, is DTGVSQNPRHKITKRGQNVTFRCDPISEHNRLYWYRQTLGQGPEFLTYFQNEAQLEKSRLLSDRFSAERPKGSFSTLEIQRTEQGDSAMYLCASSLTDGTQYFGPGTRLLVL.

This chain links TRBV6-5 with TRBJ2-7; no reliable D call. The germline CDR1 and CDR2 sequences are MNHEY and SVGAGI. The CDR3 extends over 16 amino acids. The V gene lost 0 bases and the J gene lost 0 bases, with 12 bases spanning the gap. The CDR3 DNA is TGTGCCAGCAGTTACTCTTCGAGGCCCATCTCCTACGAGCAGTACTTC. Translation: CASSYSSRPISYEQYF.

A few counts support this clonotype. V usage is TRBV3-1 and J usage is TRBJ1-6, with a possible D match to TRBD1 (5 bases). This CDR3 has 12 residues. V was shortened by 3 bases and J by 9 bases, with 6 bases between the two germline ends. Germline V gene lookup returns CDR1 LGHDT and CDR2 YNNKEL (reference sequence). Here the CDR3 DNA reads TGTGCCAGCAGCCAGAGGGGTTCACCCCTCCACTTT. As protein: CASSQRGSPLHF. Full variable domain (missing parts from reference TRBV3-1 and TRBJ1-6): DTAVSQTPKYLVTQMGNDKSIKCEQNLGHDTMYWYKQDSKKFLKIMFSYNNKELIINETVPNRFSPKSPDKAHLNLHINSLELGDSAVYFCASSQRGSPLHFGNGTRLTVT.

The chain carries TRBV12-3 or TRBV12-4 and TRBJ1-1; D might be TRBD1 (5 bases). The CDR3 has 14 amino acids. V lost 3 bases to trimming and J lost 3 bases, with 11 bases between them. For the CDR3, the DNA is TGTGCCAGCAGTTTCGTAGGGGCGGACACTGAAGCTTTCTTT. It codes for CASSFVGADTEAFF.

The gene calls are TRBV12-3 or TRBV12-4 and TRBJ2-7; 7 bases align to TRBD1. The J segment lost 3 bases and the V segment lost 6 bases, leaving 17 bases of the junction unmatched. The CDR3 contains 17 residues. The CDR3: CASSTPRRTGFNYEQYF. CDR3 nucleotide sequence: TGTGCCAGCAGCACACCAAGAAGGACAGGTTTTAACTACGAGCAGTACTTC.